These 3 T cell receptor beta chains came from one sample sequenced in a study of blood T cell repertoires in COVID-19. The method was immunoSEQ multiplex PCR; TCRdb's version includes in-frame clones alone and lacks a portion of them. The sample yields approximately 50,000 clones, approximately 89% seen once. Sequences were obtained from peripheral blood. These receptors were obtained from a woman of 80 years or more with acute or convalescent COVID-19.

The chain couples TRBV28 to TRBJ2-7; the match to TRBD2 covers 8 bases. The length of the CDR3 is 14 residues. The junction had 4 bases not matched to a gene; V was cut back by 3 bases and J by 3 bases. Germline V gene data show CDR1 as MDHEN and CDR2 as SYDVKM. The CDR3 loop is CASSFAGGHYEQYV. The CDR3 nucleotides read TGTGCCAGCAGTTTTGCGGGGGGCCACTACGAGCAGTACGTC.

The rearrangement uses TRBV6-5 and TRBJ1-6; TRBD1 aligns across 8 bases. Losses at the gene ends were 0 bases for V and 13 bases for J; bases not matched to a gene: 11. From germline, CDR1 is MNHEY and CDR2 SVGAGI. The CDR3 is made up of 16 amino acids. CDR3 sequence: CASSYSAGTHRGPLHF. CDR3 nucleotides: TGTGCCAGCAGTTACTCAGCCGGAACTCACAGGGGGCCCCTCCACTTT.

The chain has TRBV6-6 and TRBJ1-3, with D perhaps matching TRBD1 (5 bases). V lost 5 bases and J lost 4, with 12 bases in between. CDR3 length: 14 residues. Looked up from germline, CDR1 is MNHNY and CDR2 is SVGAGI (reference sequence). The CDR3 DNA sequence: TGTGCCAGCAGTGACAGCATCGGGGGAAACACCATATATTTT. Encoded protein: CASSDSIGGNTIYF.